The following is a T cell receptor (beta chain) sequence with its context. Antigen unknown. The sample originates from a study of cytomegalovirus exposure and HLA in healthy donors. Study findings and constraints: In a later analysis, HLA-C alleles had the fewest associated TCRs, DRB1 alleles the most.

The CDR3 runs to 13 residues. Germline values: CDR1 MNHEY, CDR2 SVGAGI. V was clipped by 6 bases and J by 7 bases; unmatched bases: 3. Amplification used 60 Vbeta primers and 13 Jbeta primers. Only in-frame clones appear in the TCRdb table, and some are missing; sequencing was by immunoSEQ multiplex PCR. The profile covers some 130,000 clones, with around 86% appearing a single time and 0.55% to 0.85% taken by the ten largest. The rearrangement uses TRBV6-5 and TRBJ1-2, with TRBD1 identical over 12 bases. The receptor was derived from a young man in good health and CMV-seronegative. Sample: PBMCs. DNA of the CDR3: TGTGCCAGCAGGGGACAGGGGGCCAGTGGCTACACCTTC. This sequence encodes CASRGQGASGYTF.